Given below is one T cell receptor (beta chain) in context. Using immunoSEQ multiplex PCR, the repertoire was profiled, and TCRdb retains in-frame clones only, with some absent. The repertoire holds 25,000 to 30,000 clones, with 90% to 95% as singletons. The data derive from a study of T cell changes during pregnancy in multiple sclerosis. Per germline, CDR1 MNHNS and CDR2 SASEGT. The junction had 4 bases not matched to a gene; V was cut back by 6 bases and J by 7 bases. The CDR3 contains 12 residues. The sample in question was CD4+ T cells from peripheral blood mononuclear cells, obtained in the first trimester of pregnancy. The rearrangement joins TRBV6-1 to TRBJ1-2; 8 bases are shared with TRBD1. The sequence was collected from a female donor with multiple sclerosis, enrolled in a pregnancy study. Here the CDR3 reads CASRWTGSGYTF. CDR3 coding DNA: TGTGCCAGCAGATGGACAGGGAGTGGCTACACCTTC.